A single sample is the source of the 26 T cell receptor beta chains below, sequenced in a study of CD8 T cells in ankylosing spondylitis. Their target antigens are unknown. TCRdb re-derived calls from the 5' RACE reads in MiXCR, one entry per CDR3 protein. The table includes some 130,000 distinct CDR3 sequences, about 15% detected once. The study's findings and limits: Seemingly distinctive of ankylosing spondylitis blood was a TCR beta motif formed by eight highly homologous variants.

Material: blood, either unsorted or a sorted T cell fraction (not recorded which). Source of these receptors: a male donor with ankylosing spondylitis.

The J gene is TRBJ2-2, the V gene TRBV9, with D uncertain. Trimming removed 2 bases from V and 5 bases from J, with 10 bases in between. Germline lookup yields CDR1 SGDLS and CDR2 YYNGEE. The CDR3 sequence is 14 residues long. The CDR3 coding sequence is TGTGCCAGCAGCGTCCACTTCAGGACCGGGGAGCTGTTTTTT. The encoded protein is CASSVHFRTGELFF. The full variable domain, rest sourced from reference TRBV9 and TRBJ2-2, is DSGVTQTPKHLITATGQRVTLRCSPRSGDLSVYWYQQSLDQGLQFLIQYYNGEERAKGNILERFSAQQFPDLHSELNLSSLELGDSALYFCASSVHFRTGELFFGEGSRLTVL.

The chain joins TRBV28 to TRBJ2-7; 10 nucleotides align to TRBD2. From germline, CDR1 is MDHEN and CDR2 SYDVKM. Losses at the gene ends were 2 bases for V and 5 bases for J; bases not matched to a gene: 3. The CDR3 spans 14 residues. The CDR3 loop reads CASSLSGRVHEQYF. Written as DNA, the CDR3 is TGTGCCAGCAGTTTAAGCGGGAGGGTCCACGAGCAGTACTTC. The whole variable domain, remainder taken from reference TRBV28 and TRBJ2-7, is DVKVTQSSRYLVKRTGEKVFLECVQDMDHENMFWYRQDPGLGLRLIYFSYDVKMKEKGDIPEGYSVSREKKERFSLILESASTNQTSMYLCASSLSGRVHEQYFGPGTRLTVT.

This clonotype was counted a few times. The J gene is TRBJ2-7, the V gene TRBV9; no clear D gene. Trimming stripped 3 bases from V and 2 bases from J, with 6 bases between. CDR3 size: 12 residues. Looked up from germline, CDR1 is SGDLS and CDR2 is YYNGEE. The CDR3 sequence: CASSANTYEQYF. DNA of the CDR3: TGTGCCAGCAGCGCCAACACCTACGAGCAGTACTTC.

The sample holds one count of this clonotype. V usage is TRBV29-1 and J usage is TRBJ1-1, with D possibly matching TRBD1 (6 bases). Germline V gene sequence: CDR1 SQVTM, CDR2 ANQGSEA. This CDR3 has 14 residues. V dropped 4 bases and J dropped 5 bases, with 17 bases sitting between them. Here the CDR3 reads CSVVTGSRKTEAFF. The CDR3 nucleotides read TGCAGCGTTGTGACAGGTAGTAGGAAAACTGAAGCTTTCTTT.

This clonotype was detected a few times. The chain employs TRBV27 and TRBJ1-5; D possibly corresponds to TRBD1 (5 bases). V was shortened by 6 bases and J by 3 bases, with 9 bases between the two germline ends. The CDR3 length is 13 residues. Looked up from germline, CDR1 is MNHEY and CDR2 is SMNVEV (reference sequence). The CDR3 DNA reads TGTGCCAGCAGCCGGACAATCAATCAGCCCCAGCATTTT. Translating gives CASSRTINQPQHF.

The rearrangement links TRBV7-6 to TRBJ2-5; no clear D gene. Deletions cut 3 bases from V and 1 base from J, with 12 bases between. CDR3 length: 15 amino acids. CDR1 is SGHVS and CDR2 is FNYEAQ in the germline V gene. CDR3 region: CASSLTARPQETQYF. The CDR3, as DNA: TGTGCCAGCAGCTTGACGGCGAGACCCCAAGAGACCCAGTACTTC.

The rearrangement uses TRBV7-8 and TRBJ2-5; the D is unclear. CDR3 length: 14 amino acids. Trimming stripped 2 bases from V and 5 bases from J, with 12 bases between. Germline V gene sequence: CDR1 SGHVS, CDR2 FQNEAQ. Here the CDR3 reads CASSLWSSRETQYF. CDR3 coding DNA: TGTGCCAGCAGCTTATGGTCGTCCCGCGAGACCCAGTACTTC. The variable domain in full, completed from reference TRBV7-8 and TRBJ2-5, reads GAGVSQSPRYKVAKRGQDVALRCDPISGHVSLFWYQQALGQGPEFLTYFQNEAQLDKSGLPSDRFFAERPEGSVSTLKIQRTQQEDSAVYLCASSLWSSRETQYFGPGTRLLVL.

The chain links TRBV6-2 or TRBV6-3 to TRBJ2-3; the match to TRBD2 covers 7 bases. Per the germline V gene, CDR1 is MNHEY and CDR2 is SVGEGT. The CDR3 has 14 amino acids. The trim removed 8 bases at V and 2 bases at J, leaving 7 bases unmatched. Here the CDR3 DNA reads TGTGCCAGCCTGGGGAGGGAAAACACAGATACGCAGTATTTT. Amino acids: CASLGRENTDTQYF.

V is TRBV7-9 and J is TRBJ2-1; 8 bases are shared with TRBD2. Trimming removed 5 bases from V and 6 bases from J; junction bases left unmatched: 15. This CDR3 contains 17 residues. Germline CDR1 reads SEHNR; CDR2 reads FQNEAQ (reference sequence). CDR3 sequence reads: CASSPGPGLGFPNEQFF. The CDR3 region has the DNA TGTGCCAGCAGCCCCGGACCGGGACTAGGGTTTCCCAATGAGCAGTTCTTC.

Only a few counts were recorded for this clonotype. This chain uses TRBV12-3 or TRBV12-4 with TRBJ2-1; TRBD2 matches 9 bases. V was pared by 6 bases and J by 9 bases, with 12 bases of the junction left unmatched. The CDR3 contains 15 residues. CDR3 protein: CASSLGLAGDVEQFF. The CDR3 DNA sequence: TGTGCCAGCAGCCTCGGCTTAGCGGGAGACGTTGAGCAGTTCTTC.

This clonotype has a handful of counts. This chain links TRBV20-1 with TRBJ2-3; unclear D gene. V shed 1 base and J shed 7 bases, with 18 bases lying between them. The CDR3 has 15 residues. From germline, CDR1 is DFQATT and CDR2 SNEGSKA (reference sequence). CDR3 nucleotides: TGCAGTGCTAGAGTCCACCTGCGGAGCGAAAATACGCAGTATTTT. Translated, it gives CSARVHLRSENTQYF.

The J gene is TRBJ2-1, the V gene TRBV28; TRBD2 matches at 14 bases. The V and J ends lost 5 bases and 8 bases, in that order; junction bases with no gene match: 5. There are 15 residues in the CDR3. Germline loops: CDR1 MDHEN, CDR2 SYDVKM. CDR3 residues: CASSAWTSGGHEQFF. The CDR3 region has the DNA TGTGCCAGCAGTGCCTGGACTAGCGGGGGGCATGAGCAGTTCTTC.

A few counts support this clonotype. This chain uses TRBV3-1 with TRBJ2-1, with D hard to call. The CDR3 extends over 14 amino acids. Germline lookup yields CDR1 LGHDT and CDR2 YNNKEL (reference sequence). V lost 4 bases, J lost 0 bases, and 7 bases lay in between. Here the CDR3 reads CASSLENSYNEQFF. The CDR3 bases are TGTGCCAGCAGCCTGGAGAACTCCTACAATGAGCAGTTCTTC.

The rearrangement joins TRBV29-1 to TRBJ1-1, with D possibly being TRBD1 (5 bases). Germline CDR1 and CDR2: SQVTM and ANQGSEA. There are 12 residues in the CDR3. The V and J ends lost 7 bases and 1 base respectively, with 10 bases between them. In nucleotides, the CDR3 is TGCAGCGCGCAGGGACCGAACACTGAAGCTTTCTTT. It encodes CSAQGPNTEAFF.

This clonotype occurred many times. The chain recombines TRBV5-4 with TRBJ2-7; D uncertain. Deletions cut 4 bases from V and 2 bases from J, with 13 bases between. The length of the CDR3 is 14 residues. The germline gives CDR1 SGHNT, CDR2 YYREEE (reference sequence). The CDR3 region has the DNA TGTGCCAGCAGCCCCAATCTTAGAACCTACGAGCAGTACTTC. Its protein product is CASSPNLRTYEQYF.

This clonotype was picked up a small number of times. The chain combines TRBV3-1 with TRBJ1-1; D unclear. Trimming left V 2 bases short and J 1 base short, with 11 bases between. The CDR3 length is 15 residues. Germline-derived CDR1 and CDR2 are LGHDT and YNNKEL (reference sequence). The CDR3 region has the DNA TGTGCCAGCAGCCAAAACAGCGACTCGAACACTGAAGCTTTCTTT. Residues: CASSQNSDSNTEAFF. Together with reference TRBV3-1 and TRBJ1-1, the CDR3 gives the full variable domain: DTAVSQTPKYLVTQMGNDKSIKCEQNLGHDTMYWYKQDSKKFLKIMFSYNNKELIINETVPNRFSPKSPDKAHLNLHINSLELGDSAVYFCASSQNSDSNTEAFFGQGTRLTVV.

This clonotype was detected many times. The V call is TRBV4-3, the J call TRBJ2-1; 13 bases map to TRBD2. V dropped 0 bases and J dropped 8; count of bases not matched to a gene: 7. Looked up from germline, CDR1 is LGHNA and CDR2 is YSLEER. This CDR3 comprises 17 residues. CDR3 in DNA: TGCGCCAGCAGCCAAGATCGGACTAGCGGGAGACTGTATGAGCAGTTCTTC. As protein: CASSQDRTSGRLYEQFF.

CDR3 DNA: TGCAGTGCTAGCCCGTCCCTTGTTAGCTCCTACGAGCAGTACTTC. Protein product: CSASPSLVSSYEQYF. V usage is TRBV20-1 and J usage is TRBJ2-7; D call uncertain. The ends were cut back, 3 bases at V and 0 bases at J, with 15 bases in the middle. Germline CDR1 reads DFQATT; CDR2 reads SNEGSKA (reference sequence). This CDR3 has 15 amino acids.

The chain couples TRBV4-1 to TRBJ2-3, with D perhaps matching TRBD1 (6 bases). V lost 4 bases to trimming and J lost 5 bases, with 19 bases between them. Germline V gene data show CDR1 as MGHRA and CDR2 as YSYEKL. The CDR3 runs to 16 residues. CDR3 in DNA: TGCGCCAGCAGCCGAACAGGGCAAAGGGTTAGAGATACGCAGTATTTT. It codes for CASSRTGQRVRDTQYF.

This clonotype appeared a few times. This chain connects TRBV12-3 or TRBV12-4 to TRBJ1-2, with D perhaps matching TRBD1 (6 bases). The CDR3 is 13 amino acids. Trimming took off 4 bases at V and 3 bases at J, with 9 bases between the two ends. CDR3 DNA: TGTGCCAGCAGTTCGACAGGACACTATGGCTACACCTTC. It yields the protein CASSSTGHYGYTF.

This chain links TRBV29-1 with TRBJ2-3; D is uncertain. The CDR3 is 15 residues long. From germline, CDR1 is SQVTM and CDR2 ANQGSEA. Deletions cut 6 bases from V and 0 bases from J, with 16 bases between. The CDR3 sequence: CSVNKRTPSTDTQYF. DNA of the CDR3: TGCAGCGTCAACAAGCGAACTCCTAGCACAGATACGCAGTATTTT.

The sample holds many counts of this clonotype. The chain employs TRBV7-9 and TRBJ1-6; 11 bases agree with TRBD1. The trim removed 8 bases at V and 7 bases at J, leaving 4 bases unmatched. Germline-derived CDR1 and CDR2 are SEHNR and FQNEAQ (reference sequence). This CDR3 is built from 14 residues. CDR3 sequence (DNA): TGTGCCAGCGGACAGGGGGCAGGGAATTCACCCCTCCACTTT. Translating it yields CASGQGAGNSPLHF.

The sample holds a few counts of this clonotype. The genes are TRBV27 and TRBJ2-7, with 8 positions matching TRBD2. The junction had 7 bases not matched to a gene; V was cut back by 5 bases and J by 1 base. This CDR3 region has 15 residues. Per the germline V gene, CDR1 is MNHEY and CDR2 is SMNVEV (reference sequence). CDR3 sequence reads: CASSIGTRESYEQYF. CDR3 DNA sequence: TGTGCCAGCAGTATCGGGACTAGGGAATCCTACGAGCAGTACTTC.

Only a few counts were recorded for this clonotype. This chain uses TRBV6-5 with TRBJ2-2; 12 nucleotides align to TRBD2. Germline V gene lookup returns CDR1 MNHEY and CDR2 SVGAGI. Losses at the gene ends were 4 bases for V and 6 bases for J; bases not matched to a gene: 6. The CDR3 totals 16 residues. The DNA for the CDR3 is TGTGCCAGCAGTTTTGCGACTAGCGGGAGCGCCGGGGAGCTGTTTTTT. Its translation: CASSFATSGSAGELFF.

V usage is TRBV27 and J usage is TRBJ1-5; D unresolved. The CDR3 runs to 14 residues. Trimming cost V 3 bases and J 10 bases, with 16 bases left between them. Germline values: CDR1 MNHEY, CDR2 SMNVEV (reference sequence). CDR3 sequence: CASSLVGLGKPQHF. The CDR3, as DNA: TGTGCCAGCAGTTTGGTTGGTCTGGGGAAACCCCAGCATTTT.

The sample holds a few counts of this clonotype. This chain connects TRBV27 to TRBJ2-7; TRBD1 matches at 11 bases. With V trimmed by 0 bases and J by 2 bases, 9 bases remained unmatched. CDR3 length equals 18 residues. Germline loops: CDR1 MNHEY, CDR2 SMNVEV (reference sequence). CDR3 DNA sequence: TGTGCCAGCAGTTTATCTTATGGACCGGGACAGGGGGCCTACGAGCAGTACTTC. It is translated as CASSLSYGPGQGAYEQYF.